This TCR beta chain was recorded in a study of beta chain features in type 1 diabetes. Study-wide points: Sampled from patients, naive, central memory and Treg TCRB repertoires appeared more similar than those sampled from healthy donors. Here, the possible influence of HLA type (on TCRB rearrangement) remained unresolved. Significant though moderate, a shortening of TCRB CDR3s appeared in all four CD4+ subsets of Type 1 diabetes patients.

This clone has more than one count but fewer than ten. Its antigen remains unidentified. Expressed TCRB transcripts got sequenced, as all isolated RNA was reverse transcribed. Produced via immunoSEQ multiplex PCR; TCRdb's table is partial and in-frame only. Of 550,000 to 850,000 clones detected, about an eighth appear once; the ten largest clones hold about 0.02%. This CDR3 is built from 16 residues. The germline gives CDR1 KGHSH, CDR2 LQKENI. Unmatched junction bases numbered 5, after V lost 3 bases and J lost 2 bases. Via CD45RO/CCR7/CD25/CD127/CD95/CD27, cells of the CD4+ naive, central memory, regulatory and stem cell-like memory subsets were sorted.

The sequence derives from a man aged 18-30 years with type 1 diabetes. Sequenced: naive CD4+ T cells from blood. The chain has TRBV18 and TRBJ2-3; 10 bases are shared with TRBD2. The CDR3 loop is CASSPGAGGITDTQYF. The CDR3 nucleotides read TGTGCCAGCTCACCGGGAGCGGGGGGGATCACAGATACGCAGTATTTT.